This T cell receptor (beta chain) was retrieved from a study of spatial heterogeneity in lung cancer. Described time point: sample taken at primary tumor resection. Study findings and constraints: Tumoral mutation counts were tracked by counts of expanded intratumoral alpha and beta TCRs.

In TCRdb, the 5' RACE reads were re-called with MiXCR into one record per CDR3 protein. The table includes about 13,000 distinct CDR3 sequences, less than 6.5% detected once. V gave up 5 bases and J gave up 5 bases, with 12 bases separating them. Germline-derived CDR1 and CDR2 are SGHTA and FQGTGA. CDR3 length: 13 residues. The sample holds a few counts of this clonotype. Its target is unknown. The library was built for alpha chains, so this beta chain is an off-target read and its size means little. V and J are TRBV7-3 and TRBJ1-1; D perhaps matches TRBD1 (6 bases). Sequencing used lung tumor tissue, obtained at surgery. The receptor was derived from a female donor with early-stage non-small cell lung cancer. CDR3 amino acids: CASSPRGDTEAFF. In DNA form, the CDR3 reads TGTGCCAGCAGCCCTAGGGGGGATACTGAAGCTTTCTTT.